The present entry profiles one T cell receptor (beta chain) with its context. Original handling: Amplification from reference gene primers served as the basis for estimated nucleated cell counts. TCRdb's table, derived via immunoSEQ multiplex PCR, lists solely in-frame clones and lacks some. The V and J calls and clone size were taken over from that table, and D and trimming were inferred from the DNA. The top ten clones hold about 6.5% of a sample with under 250,000 clones, about four fifths of them seen once. The data derive from a study of blood T cell repertoires in COVID-19. Study information: Sample material is recorded as cDNA or gDNA derived from T cells, B-cell-depleted T cells, or PBMCs.

The CDR3 spans 15 residues. Per germline, CDR1 MNHEY and CDR2 SVGAGI. Deletions cut 0 bases from V and 3 bases from J, with 12 bases between. Followed longitudinally, the Seattle patients had been enrolled during active infection. The sample taken for sequencing was peripheral blood. The chain carries TRBV6-5 and TRBJ2-7; a possible D gene is TRBD1 (6 bases). The receptor was isolated from a woman aged 40 to 50 with COVID-19, enrolled during active disease. The CDR3 coding sequence is TGTGCCAGCAGTTACTCTTCGGACAGTAGCTACGAGCAGTACTTC. It translates to CASSYSSDSSYEQYF.